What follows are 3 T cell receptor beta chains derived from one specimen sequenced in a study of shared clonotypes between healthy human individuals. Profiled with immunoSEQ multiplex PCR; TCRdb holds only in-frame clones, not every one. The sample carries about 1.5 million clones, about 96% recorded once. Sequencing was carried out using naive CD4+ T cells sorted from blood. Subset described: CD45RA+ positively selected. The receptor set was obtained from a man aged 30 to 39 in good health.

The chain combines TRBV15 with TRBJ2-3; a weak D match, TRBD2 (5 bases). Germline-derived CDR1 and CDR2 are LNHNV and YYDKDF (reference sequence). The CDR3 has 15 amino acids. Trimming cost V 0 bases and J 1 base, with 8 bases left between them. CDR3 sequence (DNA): TGTGCCACCAGCAGAGATGCGGGCGGCACAGATACGCAGTATTTT. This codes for CATSRDAGGTDTQYF.

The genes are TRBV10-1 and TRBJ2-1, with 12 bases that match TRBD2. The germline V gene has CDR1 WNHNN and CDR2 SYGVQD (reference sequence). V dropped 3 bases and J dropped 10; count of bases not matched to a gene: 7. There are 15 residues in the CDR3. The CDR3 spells CASSDRTSGIWEQFF. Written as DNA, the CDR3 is TGCGCCAGCAGTGATAGGACTAGCGGGATCTGGGAGCAGTTCTTC.

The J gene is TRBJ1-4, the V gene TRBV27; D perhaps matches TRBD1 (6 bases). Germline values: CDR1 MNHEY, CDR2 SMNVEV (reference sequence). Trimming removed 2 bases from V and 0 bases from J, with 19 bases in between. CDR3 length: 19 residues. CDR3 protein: CASSLSGAGVPTTNEKLFF. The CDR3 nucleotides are TGTGCCAGCAGTTTAAGCGGGGCAGGGGTTCCCACAACTAATGAAAAACTGTTTTTT. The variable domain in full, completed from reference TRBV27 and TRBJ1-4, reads EAQVTQNPRYLITVTGKKLTVTCSQNMNHEYMSWYRQDPGLGLRQIYYSMNVEVTDKGDVPEGYKVSRKEKRNFPLILESPSPNQTSLYFCASSLSGAGVPTTNEKLFFGSGTQLSVL.